The 22 T cell receptor beta chains below all came from one sample that was sequenced in a study of T cell repertoires in cytomegalovirus infection. Via MiXCR, TCRdb re-called the reads, giving one row per CDR3 protein. The sample has 100,000 or so distinct CDR3 sequences, 20% to 30% seen once. Sample: CD8+ T cells from PBMCs. Receptors were obtained from a human donor in good health (CMV status not recorded). Some clones in this sample may be carry-over from other donors' samples.

This clonotype was picked up many times. This chain connects TRBV7-2 to TRBJ2-3, with TRBD2 matching over 8 bases. V was pared by 0 bases and J by 0 bases, with 5 bases of the junction left unmatched. Germline V gene lookup returns CDR1 SGHTA and CDR2 FQGNSA. This CDR3 comprises 17 residues. CDR3: CASSLAGGGSSTDTQYF. Written as DNA, the CDR3 is TGTGCCAGCAGCTTAGCGGGCGGGGGGAGTAGCACAGATACGCAGTATTTT.

The J gene is TRBJ1-5, the V gene TRBV13, with D hard to call. This CDR3 comprises 12 residues. The germline V and J ends were trimmed by 5 bases and 4 bases, with 6 bases remaining between them. From germline, CDR1 is PRHDT and CDR2 FYEKMQ (reference sequence). CDR3 in DNA: TGTGCCAGCAGCGCGAGAAATCAGCCCCAGCATTTT. Encoded protein: CASSARNQPQHF.

This rearrangement joins TRBV28 to TRBJ1-1; D not certain. Germline V lookup: CDR1 MDHEN, CDR2 SYDVKM. V was cut by 3 bases and J by 1 base, with 15 bases left in between. This CDR3 contains 16 residues. The CDR3 DNA reads TGTGCCAGCAGTTTCTGGTTGACGGTTACGAACACTGAAGCTTTCTTT. This gives the protein CASSFWLTVTNTEAFF.

Only a few counts were recorded for this clonotype. The gene calls are TRBV6-2 or TRBV6-3 and TRBJ2-7; D could derive from TRBD1 or TRBD2 (6 bases each). V lost 7 bases to trimming and J lost 6 bases, with 13 bases between them. There are 12 residues in the CDR3. CDR1 and CDR2 from the germline V gene are MNHEY and SVGEGT. CDR3 in DNA: TGTGCCAGCACTTGGACAGCGGGCGAGCAGTACTTC. Translated, it gives CASTWTAGEQYF.

Regarding this clonotype: It may be a read error: a sequence one base away is much more abundant. This chain connects TRBV7-2 to TRBJ2-4; no reliable D call. V dropped 2 bases and J dropped 0 bases, with 5 bases sitting between them. This CDR3 comprises 14 residues. Germline values: CDR1 SGHTA, CDR2 FQGNSA. The CDR3, as DNA: TGTGCCAGCAGCTTACCAAAAGCCAAAAACATTCAGTACTTC. Residues: CASSLPKAKNIQYF.

This clonotype occurred many times. V gene TRBV7-9 combines with J gene TRBJ1-5; maybe TRBD1 (5 bases). The length of the CDR3 is 14 residues. The germline V gene encodes CDR1 SEHNR and CDR2 FQNEAQ (reference sequence). V shed 5 bases and J shed 2 bases, with 10 bases lying between them. The CDR3 protein is CASSDSLGNQPQHF. Here the CDR3 DNA reads TGTGCCAGCAGCGACAGCCTTGGCAATCAGCCCCAGCATTTT.

J is TRBJ2-3 and V is TRBV6-5, with a tentative D call TRBD2 (5 bases). Germline V lookup: CDR1 MNHEY, CDR2 SVGAGI. Trimming cost V 6 bases and J 2 bases, with 12 bases left between them. The CDR3 sequence is 14 residues long. CDR3 sequence: CASRASGFTDTQYF. In DNA form, the CDR3 reads TGTGCCAGCAGGGCCAGCGGATTCACAGATACGCAGTATTTT.

V gene TRBV11-2 combines with J gene TRBJ2-3, with TRBD2 matching 10 bases. The junction had 6 bases not matched to a gene; V was cut back by 4 bases and J by 2 bases. The CDR3 runs 16 residues. CDR1 and CDR2 (germline): SGHAT, FQNNGV. The DNA for the CDR3 is TGTGCCAGCAGCTGGCTAGCGGGAGAGTACACAGATACGCAGTATTTT. As protein: CASSWLAGEYTDTQYF. Looking up the rest from reference TRBV11-2 and TRBJ2-3 gives the full variable domain: EAGVAQSPRYKIIEKRQSVAFWCNPISGHATLYWYQQILGQGPKLLIQFQNNGVVDDSQLPKDRFSAERLKGVDSTLKIQPAKLEDSAVYLCASSWLAGEYTDTQYFGPGTRLTVL.

The genes are TRBV29-1 and TRBJ2-7, with 7 bases aligning to TRBD2. Germline lookup yields CDR1 SQVTM and CDR2 ANQGSEA. The CDR3 loop spans 14 amino acids. V shed 4 bases and J 6 bases; nucleotides not matched to a gene: 12. The CDR3 DNA reads as TGCAGCGTTGGCCGAGCGGGATTATTTGGCGAGCAGTACTTC. The encoded protein is CSVGRAGLFGEQYF.

This clonotype was observed at least ten times. The chain uses TRBV28 and TRBJ2-5; D unclear. V was pared by 1 base and J by 4 bases, with 16 bases between. The CDR3 contains 16 residues. The germline V gene has CDR1 MDHEN and CDR2 SYDVKM. In nucleotides, the CDR3 is TGTGCCAGCAGTTTATTTTTTGGACCAACCTCAGAGACCCAGTACTTC. Its translation: CASSLFFGPTSETQYF.

The rearrangement links TRBV6-5 to TRBJ2-3; 9 bases match TRBD2. Germline CDR1 MNHEY, CDR2 SVGAGI. V was clipped by 4 bases and J by 5 bases; unmatched bases: 13. The CDR3 loop spans 17 amino acids. For the CDR3, the DNA is TGTGCCAGCAGTTCCCCTGGCGTAGCGGGAGTCAGAGATACGCAGTATTTT. It yields the protein CASSSPGVAGVRDTQYF.

This clonotype was seen more than once but under ten times. The chain is built from TRBV29-1 and TRBJ1-1; D might be TRBD1 (6 bases). Trimming took off 4 bases at V and 0 bases at J, with 15 bases between the two ends. Germline loops: CDR1 SQVTM, CDR2 ANQGSEA. CDR3 length equals 15 residues. Here the CDR3 reads CSVGAGALMNTEAFF. The CDR3 coding sequence is TGCAGCGTTGGGGCAGGGGCCCTCATGAACACTGAAGCTTTCTTT.

This clonotype was counted at least ten times. This chain connects TRBV27 to TRBJ2-7; D is undetermined. The germline V gene has CDR1 MNHEY and CDR2 SMNVEV (reference sequence). V dropped 4 bases and J dropped 2 bases, with 6 bases sitting between them. The CDR3 spans 12 residues. CDR3 in amino acids: CASSSSPYEQYF. CDR3 in DNA: TGTGCCAGCAGTTCGTCCCCCTACGAGCAGTACTTC.

V is TRBV12-5 and J is TRBJ2-1; no clear D gene. Germline V gene sequence: CDR1 LGHNT, CDR2 FRNRAP. The CDR3 spans 12 residues. Trimming stripped 4 bases from V and 7 bases from J, with 8 bases between. CDR3 coding DNA: TGTGCTAGTGGTTCCCCCGGGAATGAGCAGTTCTTC. It is translated as CASGSPGNEQFF.

This clonotype was seen repeatedly, ten times or more. The genes are TRBV7-2 and TRBJ2-1, with TRBD1 matching 11 bases. Germline V gives CDR1 SGHTA, CDR2 FQGNSA. J was trimmed by 6 bases and V by 5 bases; bases with no gene match: 15. This CDR3 has 18 residues. For the CDR3, the DNA is TGTGCCAGCAGCCCAGGACAGGGGGCGCCAGATGTAGGCAATGAGCAGTTCTTC. It specifies CASSPGQGAPDVGNEQFF.

This clonotype was detected only a few times. The chain has TRBV9 and TRBJ2-3; D may be TRBD2 (7 bases). The CDR3 length is 19 residues. The germline V and J ends were trimmed by 0 bases and 4 bases, with 24 bases remaining between them. Germline CDR1 is SGDLS and CDR2 is YYNGEE. The CDR3 DNA is TGTGCCAGCAGCGTAGAAGGGGACTTGGGAGGGGGAACGGCAGATACGCAGTATTTT. It yields the protein CASSVEGDLGGGTADTQYF. The whole variable domain, remainder taken from reference TRBV9 and TRBJ2-3, is DSGVTQTPKHLITATGQRVTLRCSPRSGDLSVYWYQQSLDQGLQFLIQYYNGEERAKGNILERFSAQQFPDLHSELNLSSLELGDSALYFCASSVEGDLGGGTADTQYFGPGTRLTVL.

With regard to this clonotype: This may arise from a read error, as a much more abundant clone is one base away. The chain joins TRBV7-8 to TRBJ2-3; D is unclear. Germline CDR1 reads SGHVS; CDR2 reads FQNEAQ. V lost 7 bases and J 5 bases, leaving 19 bases between the germline ends. This CDR3 has 15 amino acids. CDR3 nucleotide sequence: TGTGCCAGCATCAATGGCGGCTCTTCCATAGATACGCAGTATTTT. Translation gives CASINGGSSIDTQYF.

This clonotype was observed a handful of times. V usage is TRBV10-3 and J usage is TRBJ1-1, with D perhaps matching TRBD1 (6 bases). The CDR3 covers 16 residues. V gave up 4 bases and J gave up 1 base, with 16 bases separating them. Germline assignment: CDR1 ENHRY and CDR2 SYGVKD. The CDR3 protein is CAISVEQGFGNTEAFF. In nucleotides, the CDR3 is TGTGCCATCAGTGTAGAACAGGGCTTCGGGAACACTGAAGCTTTCTTT.

A few counts support this clonotype. The V and J genes are TRBV20-1 and TRBJ2-1; TRBD2 matches 12 bases. Germline-derived CDR1 and CDR2 are DFQATT and SNEGSKA (reference sequence). The length of the CDR3 is 16 residues. V shed 1 base and J 5 bases; nucleotides not matched to a gene: 6. The CDR3 region has the DNA TGCAGTGCTAGAGTCCTAGGACTAGCGGGAAACAATGAGCAGTTCTTC. This translates into CSARVLGLAGNNEQFF.

J is TRBJ2-7 and V is TRBV29-1; 8 positions agree with TRBD1. CDR3 size: 13 residues. The V and J ends lost 7 bases and 4 bases, in that order; junction bases with no gene match: 9. Germline values: CDR1 SQVTM, CDR2 ANQGSEA. The CDR3 DNA reads as TGCAGCGCCCAAGGCAGGGGGCGATACGAGCAGTACTTC. It encodes CSAQGRGRYEQYF.

This clonotype was recorded once. J is TRBJ2-5 and V is TRBV5-1; D is possibly TRBD1 (5 bases). Germline lookup yields CDR1 SGHRS and CDR2 YFSETQ. This CDR3 has 13 amino acids. The germline V and J ends were trimmed by 1 base and 7 bases, with 11 bases remaining between them. CDR3 bases: TGCGCCAGCAGCTTGTTGCAGCAGGGGACCCAGTACTTC. Translated: CASSLLQQGTQYF.

This clonotype turned up a few times. J is TRBJ2-5 and V is TRBV29-1; the match to TRBD2 covers 16 bases. The CDR3 is made up of 16 amino acids. The V and J ends lost 3 bases and 5 bases, in that order; junction bases with no gene match: 6. Germline-derived CDR1 and CDR2 are SQVTM and ANQGSEA. The CDR3 DNA sequence: TGCAGCGTTGAGGGACTAGCGGGAGGGCCGTTTGAGACCCAGTACTTC. This translates into CSVEGLAGGPFETQYF.